This TCR beta chain was obtained from a study of blood T cell repertoires in COVID-19. The V end lost 0 bases, the J end lost 7 bases, and 18 bases lay between the germline ends. CDR1 MNHEY and CDR2 SVGAGI come from the germline V gene. CDR3 length: 16 amino acids. The data were produced by immunoSEQ multiplex PCR, yet TCRdb's version contains in-frame clones alone and is incomplete. The repertoire holds 200,000 to 300,000 clones, with approximately 86% as singletons. V and J are TRBV6-5 and TRBJ1-2; D may be TRBD1 (6 bases). The clonotype was recovered from a man between 25 and 39 years old with active or convalescent COVID-19. The specimen was peripheral blood. CDR3 residues: CASSYSISTGSFGYTF. DNA for the CDR3: TGTGCCAGCAGTTACTCGATCTCTACAGGGTCCTTTGGCTACACCTTC.